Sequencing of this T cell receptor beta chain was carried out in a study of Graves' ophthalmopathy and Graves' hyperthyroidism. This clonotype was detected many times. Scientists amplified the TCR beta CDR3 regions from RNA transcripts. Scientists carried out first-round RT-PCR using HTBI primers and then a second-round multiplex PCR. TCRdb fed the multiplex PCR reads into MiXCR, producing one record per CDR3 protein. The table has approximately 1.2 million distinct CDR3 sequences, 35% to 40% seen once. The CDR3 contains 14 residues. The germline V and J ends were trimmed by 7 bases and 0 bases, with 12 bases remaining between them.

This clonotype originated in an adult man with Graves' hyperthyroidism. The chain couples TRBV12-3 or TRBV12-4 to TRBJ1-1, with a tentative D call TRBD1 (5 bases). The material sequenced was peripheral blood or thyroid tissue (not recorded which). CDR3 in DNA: TGTGCCAGCATGGTGGGGGATCTGAACACTGAAGCTTTCTTT. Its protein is CASMVGDLNTEAFF.